This entry lists 6 T cell receptor beta chains sequenced from one sample in a study of T cell responses to AZD1222 COVID-19 vaccine. The table came from immunoSEQ multiplex PCR; TCRdb's copy has only in-frame clones and leaves some out. The data contain 120,000 to 150,000 clones, roughly 88% of them singletons. The sample was peripheral blood, taken on day 0 of MenACWY control vaccination. The source is an adult in good health.

The chain carries TRBV14 and TRBJ1-4; D ambiguous. Trimming shortened V by 4 bases and J by 4 bases, and 10 bases separated the two germline ends. CDR1 and CDR2 (germline): SGHDN, FVKESK. The CDR3 covers 14 residues. For the CDR3, the DNA is TGTGCCAGCAGCCGCCCTGCGGGTAATGAAAAACTGTTTTTT. Its translation: CASSRPAGNEKLFF.

This chain links TRBV6-5 with TRBJ1-1; a weak D match, TRBD1 (5 bases). Trimming took off 2 bases at V and 5 bases at J, with 9 bases between the two ends. The CDR3 runs to 13 residues. Germline loops: CDR1 MNHEY, CDR2 SVGAGI. CDR3 in DNA: TGTGCCAGCAGTTACCGGCGGGGGACTGAAGCTTTCTTT. Protein: CASSYRRGTEAFF.

This chain links TRBV9 with TRBJ1-1; perhaps TRBD1 as D (5 bases). Germline loops: CDR1 SGDLS, CDR2 YYNGEE. Trimming pared 0 bases from V and 3 bases from J, leaving 15 bases between. This CDR3 contains 16 residues. The CDR3 region has the DNA TGTGCCAGCAGCGTAGCTACAAGGGCGGGGGACACTGAAGCTTTCTTT. Protein sequence: CASSVATRAGDTEAFF.

The rearrangement joins TRBV28 to TRBJ1-1; D is unclear. V was shortened by 6 bases and J by 8 bases, with 16 bases between the two germline ends. The CDR3 extends over 13 amino acids. In germline, CDR1 is MDHEN, CDR2 SYDVKM. Here the CDR3 reads CASRRQRSGEAFF. The DNA of the CDR3 is TGTGCCAGCAGAAGGCAGCGAAGTGGGGAAGCTTTCTTT.

This chain uses TRBV11-2 with TRBJ2-3; tentatively, D is TRBD1 (6 bases). This CDR3 region has 18 residues. The germline gives CDR1 SGHAT, CDR2 FQNNGV. V was trimmed by 3 bases and J by 0 bases, leaving 19 bases between them. The CDR3 here is CASSLAPTWDTSTDTQYF. The DNA of the CDR3 is TGTGCCAGCAGCTTGGCCCCTACATGGGACACTAGCACAGATACGCAGTATTTT.

This clone was seen a single time. This chain links TRBV24-1 with TRBJ2-1, with D possibly being TRBD1 or TRBD2 (7 bases each). V gave up 7 bases and J gave up 4 bases, with 19 bases separating them. This CDR3 has 16 amino acids. Germline CDR1 is KGHDR and CDR2 is SFDVKD. CDR3 in amino acids: CATRAGAGGNYNEQFF. In nucleotides, the CDR3 is TGTGCCACCAGGGCGGGGGCAGGGGGAAATTACAATGAGCAGTTCTTC.